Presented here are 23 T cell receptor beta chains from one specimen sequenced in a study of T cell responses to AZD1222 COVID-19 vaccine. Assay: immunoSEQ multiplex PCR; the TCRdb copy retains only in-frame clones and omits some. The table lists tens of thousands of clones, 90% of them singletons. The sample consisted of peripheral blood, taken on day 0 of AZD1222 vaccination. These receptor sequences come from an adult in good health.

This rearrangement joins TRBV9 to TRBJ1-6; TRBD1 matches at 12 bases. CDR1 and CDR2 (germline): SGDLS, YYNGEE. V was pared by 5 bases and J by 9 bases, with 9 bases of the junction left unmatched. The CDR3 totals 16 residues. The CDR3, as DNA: TGTGCCAGCAGAGCCGGGACAGGGGGCTCGGGTTCACCCCTCCACTTT. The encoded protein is CASRAGTGGSGSPLHF.

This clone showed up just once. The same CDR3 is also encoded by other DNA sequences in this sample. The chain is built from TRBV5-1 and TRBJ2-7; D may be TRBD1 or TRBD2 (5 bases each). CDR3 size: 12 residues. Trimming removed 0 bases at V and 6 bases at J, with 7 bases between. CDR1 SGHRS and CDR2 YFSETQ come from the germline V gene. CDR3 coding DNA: TGCGCCAGCAGCTTGGCAGGGAGCGAGCAGTACTTC. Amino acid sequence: CASSLAGSEQYF.

CDR3 amino acids: CASRPLHEDYNSPLHF. DNA for the CDR3: TGTGCCAGCAGGCCCTTACACGAAGATTATAATTCACCCCTCCACTTT. The chain recombines TRBV2 with TRBJ1-6; D ambiguous. Germline CDR1 reads SNHLY; CDR2 reads FYNNEI. The V and J ends lost 6 bases and 4 bases respectively, with 16 bases between them. The CDR3 runs 16 residues.

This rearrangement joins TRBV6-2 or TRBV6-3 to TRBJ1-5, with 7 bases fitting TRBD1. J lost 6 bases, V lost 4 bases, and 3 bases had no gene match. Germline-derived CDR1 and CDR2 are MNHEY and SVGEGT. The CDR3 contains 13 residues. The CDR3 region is CASSWAGGQPQHF. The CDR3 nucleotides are TGTGCCAGCAGTTGGGCAGGGGGTCAGCCCCAGCATTTT.

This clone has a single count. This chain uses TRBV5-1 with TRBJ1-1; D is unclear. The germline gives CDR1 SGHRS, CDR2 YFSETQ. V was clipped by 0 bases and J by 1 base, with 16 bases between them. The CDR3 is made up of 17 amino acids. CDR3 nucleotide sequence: TGCGCCAGCAGCTTGGTCCGGACGGGAGAGCGGAACACTGAAGCTTTCTTT. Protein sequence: CASSLVRTGERNTEAFF.

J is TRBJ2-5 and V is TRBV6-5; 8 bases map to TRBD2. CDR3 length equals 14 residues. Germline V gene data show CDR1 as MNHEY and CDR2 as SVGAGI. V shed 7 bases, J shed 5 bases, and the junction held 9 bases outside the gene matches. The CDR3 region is CASTLPGGGETQYF. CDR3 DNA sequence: TGTGCCAGCACATTACCGGGCGGGGGGGAGACCCAGTACTTC.

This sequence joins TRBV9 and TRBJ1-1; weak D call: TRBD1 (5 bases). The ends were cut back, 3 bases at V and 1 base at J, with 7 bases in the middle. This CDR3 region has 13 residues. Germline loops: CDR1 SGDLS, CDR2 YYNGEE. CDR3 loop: CASSEGRNTEAFF. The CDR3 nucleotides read TGTGCCAGCAGCGAGGGGAGGAACACTGAAGCTTTCTTT.

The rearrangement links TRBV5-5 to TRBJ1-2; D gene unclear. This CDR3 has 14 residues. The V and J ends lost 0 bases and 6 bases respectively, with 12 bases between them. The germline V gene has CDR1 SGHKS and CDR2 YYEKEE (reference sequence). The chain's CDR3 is CASSLAYGTDGYTF. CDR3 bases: TGTGCCAGCAGCTTGGCCTATGGCACTGATGGCTACACCTTC.

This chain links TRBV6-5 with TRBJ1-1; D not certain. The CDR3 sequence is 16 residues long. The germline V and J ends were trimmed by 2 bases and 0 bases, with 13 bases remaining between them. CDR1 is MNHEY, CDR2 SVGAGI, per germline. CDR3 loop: CASSYDVEELNTEAFF. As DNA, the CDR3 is TGTGCCAGCAGTTACGACGTGGAGGAGTTGAACACTGAAGCTTTCTTT.

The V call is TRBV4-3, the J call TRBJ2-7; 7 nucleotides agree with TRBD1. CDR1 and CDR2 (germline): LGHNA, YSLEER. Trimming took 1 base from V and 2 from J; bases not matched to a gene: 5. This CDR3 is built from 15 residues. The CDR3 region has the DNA TGCGCCAGCAGCCAAGCCAGGACAGGCACCTACGAGCAGTACTTC. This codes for CASSQARTGTYEQYF.

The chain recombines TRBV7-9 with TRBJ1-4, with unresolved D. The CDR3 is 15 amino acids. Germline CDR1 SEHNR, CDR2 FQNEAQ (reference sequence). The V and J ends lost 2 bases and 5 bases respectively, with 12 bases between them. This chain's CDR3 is CASSLTRARNEKLFF. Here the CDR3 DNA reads TGTGCCAGCAGCTTAACACGGGCACGGAATGAAAAACTGTTTTTT.

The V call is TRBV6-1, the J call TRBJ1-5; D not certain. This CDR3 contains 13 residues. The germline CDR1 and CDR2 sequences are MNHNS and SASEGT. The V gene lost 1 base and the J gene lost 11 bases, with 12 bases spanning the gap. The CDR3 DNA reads TGTGCCAGCAGTGAAGTCGACCGCAGGACCCAGCATTTT. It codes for CASSEVDRRTQHF.

The CDR3 region is CASSIGGVRTEAFF. The DNA for the CDR3 is TGTGCCAGTAGTATCGGGGGAGTACGGACTGAAGCTTTCTTT. This chain links TRBV19 with TRBJ1-1, with D maybe TRBD1 (5 bases). There are 14 residues in the CDR3. V was trimmed by 3 bases and J by 5 bases, leaving 13 bases between them. CDR1 is LNHDA and CDR2 is SQIVND in the germline V gene (reference sequence).

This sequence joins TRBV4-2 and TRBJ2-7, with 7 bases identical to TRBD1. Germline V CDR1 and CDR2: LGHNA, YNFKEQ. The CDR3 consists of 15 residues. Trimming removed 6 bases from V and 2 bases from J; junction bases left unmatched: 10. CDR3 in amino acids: CASRYGQESPYEQYF. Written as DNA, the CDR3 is TGTGCCAGCAGATACGGACAGGAGAGTCCCTACGAGCAGTACTTC.

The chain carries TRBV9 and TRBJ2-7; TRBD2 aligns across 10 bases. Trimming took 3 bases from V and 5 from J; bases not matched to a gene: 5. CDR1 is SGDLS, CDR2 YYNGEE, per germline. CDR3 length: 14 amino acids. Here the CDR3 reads CASSAIAGGNEQYF. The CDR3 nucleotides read TGTGCCAGCAGCGCCATAGCGGGGGGAAACGAGCAGTACTTC. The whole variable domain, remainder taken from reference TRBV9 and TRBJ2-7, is DSGVTQTPKHLITATGQRVTLRCSPRSGDLSVYWYQQSLDQGLQFLIQYYNGEERAKGNILERFSAQQFPDLHSELNLSSLELGDSALYFCASSAIAGGNEQYFGPGTRLTVT.

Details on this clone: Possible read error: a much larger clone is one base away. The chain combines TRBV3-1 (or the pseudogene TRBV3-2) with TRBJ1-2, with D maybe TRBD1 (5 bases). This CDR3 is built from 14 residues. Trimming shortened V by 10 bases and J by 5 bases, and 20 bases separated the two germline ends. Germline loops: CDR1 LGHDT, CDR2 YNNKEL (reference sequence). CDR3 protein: CATTDGGGRYGYTF. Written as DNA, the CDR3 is TGTGCCACCACCGACGGGGGGGGTCGTTATGGCTACACCTTC.

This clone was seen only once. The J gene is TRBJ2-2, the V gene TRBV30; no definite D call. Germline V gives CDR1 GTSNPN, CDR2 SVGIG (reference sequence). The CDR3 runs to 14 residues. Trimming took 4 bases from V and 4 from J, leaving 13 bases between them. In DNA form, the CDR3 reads TGTGCCTGGAACGAAGGAATAGGCACCGGGGAGCTGTTTTTT. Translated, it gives CAWNEGIGTGELFF.

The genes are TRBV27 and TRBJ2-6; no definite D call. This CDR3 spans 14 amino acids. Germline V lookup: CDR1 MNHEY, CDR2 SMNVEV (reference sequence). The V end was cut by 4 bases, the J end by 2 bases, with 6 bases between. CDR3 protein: CASSSGPGANVLTF. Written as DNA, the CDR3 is TGTGCCAGCAGTTCCGGACCTGGGGCCAACGTCCTGACTTTC.

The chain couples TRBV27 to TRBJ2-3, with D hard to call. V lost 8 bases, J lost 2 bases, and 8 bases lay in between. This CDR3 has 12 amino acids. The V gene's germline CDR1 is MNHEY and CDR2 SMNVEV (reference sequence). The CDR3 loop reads CASLGTTDTQYF. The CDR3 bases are TGTGCCAGCCTCGGAACCACAGATACGCAGTATTTT.

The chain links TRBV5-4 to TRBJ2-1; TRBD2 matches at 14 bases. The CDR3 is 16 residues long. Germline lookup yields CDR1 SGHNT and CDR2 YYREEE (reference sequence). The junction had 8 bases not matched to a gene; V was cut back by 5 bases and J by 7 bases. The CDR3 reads CASSAGTSGGKNEQFF. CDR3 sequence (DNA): TGTGCCAGCAGTGCCGGGACTAGCGGGGGTAAAAATGAGCAGTTCTTC.

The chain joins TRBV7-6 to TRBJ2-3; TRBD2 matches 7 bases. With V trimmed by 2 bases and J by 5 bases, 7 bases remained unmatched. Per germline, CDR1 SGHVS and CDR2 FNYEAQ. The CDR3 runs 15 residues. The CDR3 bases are TGTGCCAGCAGCTTATCACGGGGGGACGAAGATACGCAGTATTTT. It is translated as CASSLSRGDEDTQYF.

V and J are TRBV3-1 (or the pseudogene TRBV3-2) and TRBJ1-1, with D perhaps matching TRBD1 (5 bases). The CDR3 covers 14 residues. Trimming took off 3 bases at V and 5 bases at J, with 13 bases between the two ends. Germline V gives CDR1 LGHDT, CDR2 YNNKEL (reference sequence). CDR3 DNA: TGTGCCAGCAGCCAGGAAGGGGTGGGAACTGAAGCTTTCTTT. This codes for CASSQEGVGTEAFF.

The CDR3 sequence is CASSYRGGNTGELFF. The CDR3 region has the DNA TGTGCCAGCAGCTACAGGGGCGGAAACACCGGGGAGCTGTTTTTT. The genes are TRBV5-5 and TRBJ2-2; 7 bases are shared with TRBD1. J was trimmed by 2 bases and V by 3 bases; bases with no gene match: 4. CDR1 is SGHKS, CDR2 YYEKEE, per germline (reference sequence). This CDR3 spans 15 amino acids.